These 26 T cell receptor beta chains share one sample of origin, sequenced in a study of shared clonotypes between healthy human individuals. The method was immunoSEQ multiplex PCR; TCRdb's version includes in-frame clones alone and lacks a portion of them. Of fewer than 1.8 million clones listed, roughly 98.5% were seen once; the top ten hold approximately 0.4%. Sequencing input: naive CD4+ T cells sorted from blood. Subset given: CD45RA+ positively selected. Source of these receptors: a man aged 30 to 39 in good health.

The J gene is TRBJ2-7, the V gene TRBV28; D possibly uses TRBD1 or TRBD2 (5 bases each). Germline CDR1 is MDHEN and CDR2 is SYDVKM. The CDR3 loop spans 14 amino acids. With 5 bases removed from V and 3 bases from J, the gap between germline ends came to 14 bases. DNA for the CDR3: TGTGCCAGCAGTGGGACCAAATACAGCTACGAGCAGTACTTC. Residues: CASSGTKYSYEQYF.

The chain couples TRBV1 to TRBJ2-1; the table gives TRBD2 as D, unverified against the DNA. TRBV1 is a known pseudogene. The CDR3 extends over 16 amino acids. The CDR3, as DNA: TGCACCAGCAGCCACCTTAGCGGGGCTATACGTAGGGAGCAGTTCTTC. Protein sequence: CTSSHLSGAIRREQFF.

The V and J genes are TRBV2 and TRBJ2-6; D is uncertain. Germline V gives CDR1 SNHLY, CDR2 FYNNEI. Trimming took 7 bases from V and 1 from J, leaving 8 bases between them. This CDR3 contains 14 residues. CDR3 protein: CASKEHSGANVLTF. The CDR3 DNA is TGTGCCAGCAAAGAGCATTCTGGGGCCAACGTCCTGACTTTC.

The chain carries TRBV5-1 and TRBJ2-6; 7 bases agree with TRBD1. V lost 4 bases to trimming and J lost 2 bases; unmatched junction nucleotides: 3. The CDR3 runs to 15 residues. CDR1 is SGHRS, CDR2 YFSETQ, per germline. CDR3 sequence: CASSRTGAGANVLTF. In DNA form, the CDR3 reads TGCGCCAGCAGCCGCACAGGGGCTGGGGCCAACGTCCTGACTTTC.

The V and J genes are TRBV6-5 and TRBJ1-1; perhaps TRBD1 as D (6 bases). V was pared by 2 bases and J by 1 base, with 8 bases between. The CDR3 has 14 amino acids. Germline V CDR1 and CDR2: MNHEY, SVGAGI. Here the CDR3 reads CASSYGTPNTEAFF. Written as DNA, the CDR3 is TGTGCCAGCAGTTACGGGACACCGAACACTGAAGCTTTCTTT.

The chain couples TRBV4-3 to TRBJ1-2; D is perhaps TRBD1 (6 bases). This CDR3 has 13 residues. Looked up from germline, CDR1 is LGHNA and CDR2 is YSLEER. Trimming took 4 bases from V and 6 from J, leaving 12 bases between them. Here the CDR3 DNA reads TGCGCCAGCAGCCTTCCGGGGGGCCATGGCTACACCTTC. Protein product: CASSLPGGHGYTF.

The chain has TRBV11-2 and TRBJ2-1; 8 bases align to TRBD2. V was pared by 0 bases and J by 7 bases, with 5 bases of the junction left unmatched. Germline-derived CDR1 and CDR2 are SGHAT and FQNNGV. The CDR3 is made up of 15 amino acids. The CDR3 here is CASSLEAGELNEQFF. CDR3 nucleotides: TGTGCCAGCAGCTTAGAAGCGGGAGAATTGAATGAGCAGTTCTTC.

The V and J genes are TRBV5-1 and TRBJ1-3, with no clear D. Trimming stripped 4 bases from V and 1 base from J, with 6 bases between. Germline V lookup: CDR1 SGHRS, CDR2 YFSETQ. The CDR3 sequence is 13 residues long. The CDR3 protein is CASSMSSGNTIYF. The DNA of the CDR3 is TGCGCCAGCAGCATGAGTTCTGGAAACACCATATATTTT.

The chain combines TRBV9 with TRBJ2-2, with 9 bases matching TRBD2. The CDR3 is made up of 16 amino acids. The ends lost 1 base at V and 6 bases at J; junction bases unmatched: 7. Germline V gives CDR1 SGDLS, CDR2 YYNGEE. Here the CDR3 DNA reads TGTGCCAGCAGCGTATCCCCTCAGCGGGAGGCCGGGGAGCTGTTTTTT. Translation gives CASSVSPQREAGELFF.

CDR3 sequence: CASCKNRGYGYTF. In nucleotides, the CDR3 is TGTGCCAGCTGTAAGAACAGGGGCTATGGCTACACCTTC. V gene TRBV6-9 combines with J gene TRBJ1-2; 7 nucleotides align to TRBD1. This CDR3 has 13 residues. Germline V gene sequence: CDR1 MNHGY, CDR2 SVAAGI. With V trimmed by 8 bases and J by 4 bases, 7 bases remained unmatched.

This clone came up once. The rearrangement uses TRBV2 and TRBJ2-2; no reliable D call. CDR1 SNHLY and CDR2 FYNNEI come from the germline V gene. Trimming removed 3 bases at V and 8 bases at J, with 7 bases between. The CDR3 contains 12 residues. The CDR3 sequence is CASSDGVGELFF. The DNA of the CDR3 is TGTGCCAGCAGTGATGGGGTTGGGGAGCTGTTTTTT.

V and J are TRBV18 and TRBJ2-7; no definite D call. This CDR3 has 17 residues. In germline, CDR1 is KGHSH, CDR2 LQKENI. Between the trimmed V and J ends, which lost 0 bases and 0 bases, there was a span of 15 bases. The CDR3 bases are TGTGCCAGCTCACCACCGTCTTTGGCGTTTAGCTCCTACGAGCAGTACTTC. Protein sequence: CASSPPSLAFSSYEQYF.

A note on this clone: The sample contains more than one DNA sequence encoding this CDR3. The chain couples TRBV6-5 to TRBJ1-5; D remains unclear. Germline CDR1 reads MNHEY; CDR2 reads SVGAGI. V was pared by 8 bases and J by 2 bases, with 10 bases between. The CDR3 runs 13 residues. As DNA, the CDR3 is TGTGCCAGCGGCCGTGGTGGCAATCAGCCCCAGCATTTT. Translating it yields CASGRGGNQPQHF.

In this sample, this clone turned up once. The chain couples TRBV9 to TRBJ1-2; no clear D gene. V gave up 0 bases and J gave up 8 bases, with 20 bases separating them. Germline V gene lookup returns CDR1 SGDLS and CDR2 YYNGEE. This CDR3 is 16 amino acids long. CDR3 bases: TGTGCCAGCAGCGTAGAATCTGATGGGAGACTGGGCGGCTACACCTTC. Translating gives CASSVESDGRLGGYTF.

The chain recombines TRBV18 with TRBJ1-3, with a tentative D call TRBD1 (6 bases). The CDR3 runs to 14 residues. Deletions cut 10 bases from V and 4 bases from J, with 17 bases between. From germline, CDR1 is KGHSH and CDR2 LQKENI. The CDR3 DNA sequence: TGTGCCACCGAGGAGGGGGGAAGAGGAAACACCATATATTTT. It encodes CATEEGGRGNTIYF.

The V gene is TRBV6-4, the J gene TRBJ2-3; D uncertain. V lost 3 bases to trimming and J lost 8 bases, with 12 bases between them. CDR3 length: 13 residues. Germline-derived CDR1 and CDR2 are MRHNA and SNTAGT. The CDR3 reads CASSEGLGSTQYF. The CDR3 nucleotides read TGTGCCAGCAGTGAAGGTCTAGGCAGTACGCAGTATTTT.

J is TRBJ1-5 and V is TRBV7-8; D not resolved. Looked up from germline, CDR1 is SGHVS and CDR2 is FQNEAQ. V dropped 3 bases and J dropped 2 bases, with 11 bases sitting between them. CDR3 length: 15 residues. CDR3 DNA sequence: TGTGCCAGCAGCTTTCATACGGGAGGCAATCAGCCCCAGCATTTT. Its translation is CASSFHTGGNQPQHF. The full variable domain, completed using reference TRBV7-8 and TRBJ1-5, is GAGVSQSPRYKVAKRGQDVALRCDPISGHVSLFWYQQALGQGPEFLTYFQNEAQLDKSGLPSDRFFAERPEGSVSTLKIQRTQQEDSAVYLCASSFHTGGNQPQHFGDGTRLSIL.

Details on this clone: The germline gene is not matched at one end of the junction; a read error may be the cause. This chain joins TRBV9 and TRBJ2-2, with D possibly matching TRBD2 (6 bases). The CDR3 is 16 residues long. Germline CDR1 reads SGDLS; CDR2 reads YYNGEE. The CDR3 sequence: CASSVVGAGNAGELFF. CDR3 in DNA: TGTGCCAGCAGCGTAGTCGGTGCGGGGAACGCCGGGGAGCTGTTTTTT.

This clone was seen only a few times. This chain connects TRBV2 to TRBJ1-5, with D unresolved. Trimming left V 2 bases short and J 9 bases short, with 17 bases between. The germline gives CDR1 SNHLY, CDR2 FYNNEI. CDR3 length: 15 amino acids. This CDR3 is CASSEWQDLSTPQHF. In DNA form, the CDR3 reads TGTGCCAGCAGTGAATGGCAAGACTTAAGTACGCCCCAGCATTTT.

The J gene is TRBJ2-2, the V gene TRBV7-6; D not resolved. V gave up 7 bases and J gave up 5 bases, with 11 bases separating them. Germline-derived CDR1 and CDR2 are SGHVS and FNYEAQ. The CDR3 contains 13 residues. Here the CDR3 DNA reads TGTGCCAGCACCCAAGCCTTAACCGGGGAGCTGTTTTTT. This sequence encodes CASTQALTGELFF.

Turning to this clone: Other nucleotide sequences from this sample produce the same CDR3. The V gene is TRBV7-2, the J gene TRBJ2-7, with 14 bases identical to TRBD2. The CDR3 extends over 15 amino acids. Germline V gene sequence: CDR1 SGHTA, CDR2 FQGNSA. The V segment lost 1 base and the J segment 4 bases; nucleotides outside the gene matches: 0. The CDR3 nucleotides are TGTGCCAGCAGCTTAGGGACTAGCGGGAGGTACGAGCAGTACTTC. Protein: CASSLGTSGRYEQYF.

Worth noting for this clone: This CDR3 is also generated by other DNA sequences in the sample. In nucleotides, the CDR3 is TGTGCCAGCAGTTCGACTAGTGGGGAGACCCAGTACTTC. Translation gives CASSSTSGETQYF. V usage is TRBV27 and J usage is TRBJ2-5; weak D call: TRBD2 (6 bases). The CDR3 consists of 13 residues. V shed 4 bases and J shed 5 bases, with 11 bases lying between them. Germline V gene data show CDR1 as MNHEY and CDR2 as SMNVEV (reference sequence).

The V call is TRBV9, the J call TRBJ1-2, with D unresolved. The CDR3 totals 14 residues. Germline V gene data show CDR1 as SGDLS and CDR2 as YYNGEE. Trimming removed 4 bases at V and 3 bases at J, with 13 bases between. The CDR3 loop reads CASSPRRNYYGYTF. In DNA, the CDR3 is TGTGCCAGCAGCCCTAGGCGAAATTACTATGGCTACACCTTC.

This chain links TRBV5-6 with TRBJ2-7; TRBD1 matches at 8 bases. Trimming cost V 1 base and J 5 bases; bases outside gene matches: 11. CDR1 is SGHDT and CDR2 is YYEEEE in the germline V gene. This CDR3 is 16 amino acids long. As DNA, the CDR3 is TGTGCCAGCAGCTTGAATGGCAGGGGGCGCGGCCACGAGCAGTACTTC. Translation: CASSLNGRGRGHEQYF.

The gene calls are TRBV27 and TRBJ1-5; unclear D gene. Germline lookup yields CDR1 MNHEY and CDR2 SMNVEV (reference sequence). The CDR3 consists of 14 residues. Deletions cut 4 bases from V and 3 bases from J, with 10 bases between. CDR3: CASSSRRANQPQHF. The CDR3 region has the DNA TGTGCCAGCAGTTCCCGGCGTGCCAATCAGCCCCAGCATTTT.

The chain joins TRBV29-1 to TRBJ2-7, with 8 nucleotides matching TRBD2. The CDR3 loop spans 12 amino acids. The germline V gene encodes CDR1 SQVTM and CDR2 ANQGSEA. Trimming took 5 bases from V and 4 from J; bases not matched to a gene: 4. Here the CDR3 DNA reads TGCAGCGTTTCGGGGGGGATGTACGAGCAGTACTTC. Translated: CSVSGGMYEQYF.